Below are 4 T cell receptor beta chains sequenced from a single sample in a study of early T cells in non-severe SARS-CoV-2 infection. In TCRdb, the 5' RACE reads were re-called with MiXCR into one record per CDR3 protein. Of about 60,000 distinct CDR3 sequences in the sample, around 8.9% were seen once. Input material: whole blood. The source of these receptors is an adult who was a healthcare worker with PCR-confirmed SARS-CoV-2 infection or an uninfected control (not recorded which).

This clonotype turned up a few times. The chain is built from TRBV5-4 and TRBJ2-1; 8 bases align to TRBD2. Germline CDR1 and CDR2: SGHNT and YYREEE (reference sequence). After removal of 3 bases from V and 6 bases from J, the junction contained 11 bases not matched to a gene. The CDR3 is 16 amino acids. The CDR3 DNA follows: TGTGCCAGCAGCTCCCTTTCGGGAGGGCCGGTCAATGAGCAGTTCTTC. Its translation: CASSSLSGGPVNEQFF.

This clonotype has a count of ten or more. The V call is TRBV7-2, the J call TRBJ1-6, with 8 bases aligning to TRBD1. V shed 0 bases, J shed 11 bases, and the junction held 3 bases outside the gene matches. The CDR3 runs 14 residues. The germline V gene has CDR1 SGHTA and CDR2 FQGNSA. The CDR3 protein is CASSLAQGATPLHF. CDR3 DNA: TGTGCCAGCAGCTTAGCGCAGGGGGCCACACCCCTCCACTTT.

This clonotype has more than one count but fewer than ten. The V and J genes are TRBV11-2 and TRBJ1-3, with 11 bases aligning to TRBD1. Trimming at V came to 5 bases and at J to 3 bases, leaving 9 bases not matched to a gene. The CDR3 is 17 residues long. Germline-derived CDR1 and CDR2 are SGHAT and FQNNGV. DNA of the CDR3: TGTGCCAGCAGCCGGACAGGGGGCGCAGGTTTTGGAAACACCATATATTTT. Protein: CASSRTGGAGFGNTIYF.

In the case of this clonotype: A read error may account for a junction end that differs from germline. The rearrangement joins TRBV5-6 to TRBJ2-7; D is perhaps TRBD2 (7 bases). Germline CDR1 is SGHDT and CDR2 is YYEEEE. CDR3 length: 13 residues. CDR3 in DNA: TGTGTCAGCTCCCGTTGGGGGGGCGGCGAGCAGTACTTC. Translation gives CVSSRWGGGEQYF.